What follows describes a single T cell receptor beta chain. The data were obtained in a study of blood T cells in healthy people across ages. Sample-barcoded 5' priming and a J-beta primer mix drove a second PCR of roughly 7 to 11 cycles. TCRdb used MiXCR to reprocess the 5' RACE reads, holding one entry per CDR3 protein. The sample carries almost 300,000 distinct CDR3 sequences, less than 30% recorded once. The study drew donors from healthy Caucasian individuals in Russia aged about 6 to 90. The V gene's germline CDR1 is MGHRA and CDR2 YSYEKL. The ends were cut back, 1 base at V and 6 bases at J, with 16 bases in the middle. CDR3 length equals 15 residues.

The V gene is TRBV4-1, the J gene TRBJ2-7; D is perhaps TRBD2 (6 bases). This receptor was taken from a woman in her 70s in good health. Input material: blood. As DNA, the CDR3 is TGCGCCAGCAGCCAAGGGGGGGACCTGGTGAGCGAGCAGTACTTC. Translation: CASSQGGDLVSEQYF.